One T cell receptor (beta chain) is described in this entry. The antigen remains unidentified. The CDR3 has 9 amino acids. V lost 6 bases and J 2 bases, leaving 1 base between the germline ends. CDR1 and CDR2 from the germline V gene are DFQATT and SNEGSKA (reference sequence). These data come from a study of siplizumab effects on memory and regulatory T cells. Whole-study results and caveats: Significant reduction of alloreactive sequences traceable to unstimulated CD4+ memory cells was observed with siplizumab. Suppressive activity of Tregs proliferating in siplizumab cultures remained unconfirmed. Apparently more diverse than memory cells, naive T cells also seemed major alloresponse contributors.

The method was immunoSEQ multiplex PCR; TCRdb's version includes in-frame clones alone and lacks a portion of them. The repertoire holds about 110,000 clones, with 92% as singletons. Sequencing was done on a sample of Tregs sorted from blood. This receptor was identified in a human donor in good health. The genes are TRBV20-1 and TRBJ1-2; D remains ambiguous. The CDR3 region is CSANYGYTF. DNA for the CDR3: TGCAGTGCGAACTATGGCTACACCTTC.